This TCR beta chain was identified during a study of patients and donors after allogeneic stem cell transplantation. V was trimmed by 7 bases and J by 4 bases, leaving 7 bases between them. The CDR3 totals 11 residues. TCRdb re-derived calls from the RT-PCR reads in MiXCR, one entry per CDR3 protein. Found here are more than 150,000 distinct CDR3 sequences, less than 45% of them singletons; the top ten hold about 30%. The clonotype was recovered from a human donor who was either an allogeneic HSCT recipient or a stem cell or donor lymphocyte infusion donor (not recorded which). It is not recorded whose cells these are; they may come from a transplant donor. The sample was blood, either unsorted or a sorted T cell fraction (not recorded which). The rearrangement uses TRBV12-3 or TRBV12-4 and TRBJ1-2; D unresolved. The CDR3 DNA sequence: TGTGCCAGCACACAAGGCTATGGCTACACCTTC. Translating it yields CASTQGYGYTF.